Listed below are T cell receptor beta chains from one sample, sequenced in a study of T cell repertoires in cytomegalovirus infection. These TCRs' antigens remain unknown. MiXCR, applied by TCRdb to the reads, yields one record per CDR3 protein. The table lists hundreds of thousands of distinct CDR3 sequences, roughly a third of them singletons. This specimen consisted of cultured PBMCs, obtained from culture after CMV antigen stimulation. Every receptor here comes from a human donor in good health (CMV status not recorded). Some clones in this sample may be carry-over from other donors' samples. Each CDR3 is given with its conserved first and last residue. The D gene is left open where the match is weak. Some rows mark clone size as missing; the rest say once, few, many or name a class of expanded clone.

TRBJ2-7 TRBD1 TRBV6-1 many CASSGPGQSYEQYF TGTGCCAGCAGTGGCCCGGGACAGAGCTACGAGCAGTACTTC
TRBJ1-1 - TRBV4-2 - CASSQESSQNTEAFF TGTGCCAGCAGCCAAGAAAGCTCCCAGAACACTGAAGCTTTCTTT
TRBJ1-2 - TRBV7-2 - CASVLRGGANYGYTF TGTGCCAGCGTACTCCGGGGGGGAGCTAACTATGGCTACACCTTC
TRBJ2-7 - TRBV7-2 many CASSPQSYEQYF TGTGCCAGCAGTCCCCAAAGCTACGAGCAGTACTTC
TRBJ1-2 TRBD1 TRBV7-2 many CASSLRTGDYGYTF TGTGCCAGCAGCTTACGGACAGGGGACTATGGCTACACCTTC
TRBJ2-7 TRBD2 TRBV19 few CASSPGLAGGESSYEQYF TGTGCCAGTAGTCCCGGACTAGCGGGAGGCGAGAGCTCCTACGAGCAGTACTTC
TRBJ2-1 TRBD1 TRBV20-1 - CSAKVVGTGSQTEQFF TGCAGTGCAAAAGTCGTCGGGACAGGGAGTCAAACTGAGCAGTTCTTC
TRBJ2-3 - TRBV20-1 few CSARKADTQYF TGCAGTGCTAGAAAGGCGGATACGCAGTATTTT
TRBJ1-2 - TRBV6-1 - CASARANYGYTF TGTGCCAGCGCCCGCGCTAACTATGGCTACACCTTC
TRBJ2-1 - TRBV20-1 - CSALWSEQFF TGCAGTGCCCTCTGGAGTGAGCAGTTCTTC